Presented here are 22 T cell receptor beta chains from one specimen sequenced in a study of cytomegalovirus exposure and HLA in healthy donors. The PCR ran on 60 Vbeta and 13 Jbeta primers. The table came from immunoSEQ multiplex PCR; TCRdb's copy has only in-frame clones and leaves some out. The sample carries about 200,000 clones, under 85% recorded once. Sample: PBMCs. The receptors here all came from a man aged 45 to 65 in good health and CMV-seronegative.

The CDR3 sequence: CASSIGQGGLFF. In DNA form, the CDR3 reads TGCGCCAGCAGCATCGGACAGGGAGGGCTGTTTTTT. V usage is TRBV5-1 and J usage is TRBJ2-2; TRBD1 aligns across 8 bases. CDR3 length: 12 amino acids. CDR1 and CDR2 (germline): SGHRS, YFSETQ. V shed 4 bases, J shed 13 bases, and the junction held 6 bases outside the gene matches.

The chain couples TRBV28 to TRBJ2-7; 14 bases fit TRBD2. The CDR3 runs to 14 residues. J was trimmed by 13 bases and V by 5 bases; bases with no gene match: 10. Per the germline V gene, CDR1 is MDHEN and CDR2 is SYDVKM. CDR3 sequence reads: CASSTWTSGRPHYF. The CDR3 DNA reads as TGTGCCAGCAGTACATGGACTAGCGGGAGGCCGCATTACTTC.

The CDR3, as DNA: TGCAGCGTTGGAAGGAGCTCTGGGGCCAACGTCCTGACTTTC. Its protein product is CSVGRSSGANVLTF. The rearrangement links TRBV29-1 to TRBJ2-6; D not certain. This CDR3 is 14 amino acids long. Trimming shortened V by 4 bases and J by 0 bases, and 7 bases separated the two germline ends. From germline, CDR1 is SQVTM and CDR2 ANQGSEA. Together with reference TRBV29-1 and TRBJ2-6, the CDR3 gives the full variable domain: SAVISQKPSRDICQRGTSLTIQCQVDSQVTMMFWYRQQPGQSLTLIATANQGSEATYESGFVIDKFPISRPNLTFSTLTVSNMSPEDSSIYLCSVGRSSGANVLTFGAGSRLTVL.

The chain links TRBV5-1 to TRBJ2-1; 8 nucleotides match TRBD1. The CDR3 covers 15 residues. The germline V gene has CDR1 SGHRS and CDR2 YFSETQ. The ends lost 3 bases at V and 0 bases at J; junction bases unmatched: 2. CDR3 nucleotides: TGCGCCAGCAGCTCAGGACAGGGCTCCTACAATGAGCAGTTCTTC. Its protein product is CASSSGQGSYNEQFF.

The J gene is TRBJ2-2, the V gene TRBV18; 10 nucleotides line up with TRBD1. The CDR3 is made up of 15 amino acids. The germline V gene has CDR1 KGHSH and CDR2 LQKENI. Unmatched junction bases numbered 4, after V lost 5 bases and J lost 4 bases. As DNA, the CDR3 is TGTGCCAGCTCAAAGGGGACAGGGGTCACCGGGGAGCTGTTTTTT. Protein product: CASSKGTGVTGELFF.

This clone came up a few times. This rearrangement joins TRBV28 to TRBJ2-1; the match to TRBD1 covers 11 bases. This CDR3 spans 14 amino acids. Germline-derived CDR1 and CDR2 are MDHEN and SYDVKM. V shed 7 bases and J 7 bases; nucleotides not matched to a gene: 6. CDR3 sequence reads: CASTPDRGRNEQFF. DNA of the CDR3: TGTGCCAGCACCCCGGACAGGGGGCGTAATGAGCAGTTCTTC.

V usage is TRBV7-2 and J usage is TRBJ2-1; 12 positions agree with TRBD2. CDR3 size: 15 residues. After removal of 5 bases from V and 10 bases from J, the junction contained 9 bases not matched to a gene. In germline, CDR1 is SGHTA, CDR2 FQGNSA. Here the CDR3 reads CASSKRLAGAEEQFF. The CDR3 DNA is TGTGCCAGCAGCAAGAGACTAGCGGGAGCTGAGGAGCAGTTCTTC.

This chain joins TRBV10-3 and TRBJ1-5; a possible D gene is TRBD1 (6 bases). Germline CDR1 is ENHRY and CDR2 is SYGVKD. This CDR3 is 14 amino acids long. V lost 4 bases to trimming and J lost 2 bases, with 9 bases between them. The CDR3 protein is CAISAGGGNQPQHF. As DNA, the CDR3 is TGTGCCATCAGTGCGGGGGGCGGCAATCAGCCCCAGCATTTT.

V and J are TRBV4-2 and TRBJ2-7; D is unresolved. Germline V gene data show CDR1 as LGHNA and CDR2 as YNFKEQ. The CDR3 runs 11 residues. Trimming removed 1 base at V and 5 bases at J, with 3 bases between. CDR3 loop: CASSQGHEQYF. As DNA, the CDR3 is TGTGCCAGCAGCCAAGGGCACGAGCAGTACTTC.

J is TRBJ2-3 and V is TRBV18, with 8 bases lining up with TRBD2. The trim removed 4 bases at V and 2 bases at J, leaving 8 bases unmatched. The CDR3 totals 16 residues. From germline, CDR1 is KGHSH and CDR2 LQKENI. As DNA, the CDR3 is TGTGCCAGCTCACGACAAGCGGGAGTTACCACAGATACGCAGTATTTT. Translated, it gives CASSRQAGVTTDTQYF.

The V gene is TRBV28, the J gene TRBJ1-1; D unclear. The V end lost 6 bases, the J end lost 1 base, and 18 bases lay between the germline ends. CDR1 and CDR2 from the germline V gene are MDHEN and SYDVKM. The CDR3 totals 16 residues. Here the CDR3 DNA reads TGTGCCAGCAGCTCATTCTTAGGAGGAGGGAACACTGAAGCTTTCTTT. Its protein is CASSSFLGGGNTEAFF.

The V call is TRBV19, the J call TRBJ2-1; TRBD2 agrees at 15 bases. The CDR3 has 17 amino acids. Looked up from germline, CDR1 is LNHDA and CDR2 is SQIVND (reference sequence). After removal of 2 bases from V and 7 bases from J, the junction contained 6 bases not matched to a gene. The CDR3 loop reads CASSITTGLAGGNEQFF. The CDR3 DNA reads TGTGCCAGTAGTATAACTACGGGACTAGCGGGAGGTAATGAGCAGTTCTTC.

The chain recombines TRBV19 with TRBJ1-1, with 12 bases aligning to TRBD1. The CDR3 is 17 amino acids. Trimming cost V 5 bases and J 1 base; bases outside gene matches: 8. Germline CDR1 reads LNHDA; CDR2 reads SQIVND (reference sequence). The CDR3 bases are TGTGCCAGTAGTTCCCGGGACAGGGGGCTCCAGAACACTGAAGCTTTCTTT. This codes for CASSSRDRGLQNTEAFF.

The chain employs TRBV28 and TRBJ2-7, with 9 bases matching TRBD1. The J segment lost 0 bases and the V segment lost 5 bases, leaving 17 bases of the junction unmatched. Germline CDR1 is MDHEN and CDR2 is SYDVKM. The CDR3 spans 19 residues. CDR3 in DNA: TGTGCCAGCAGTCCGCCCCCCACATACCGGACAGGGGTCTCCTACGAGCAGTACTTC. It translates to CASSPPPTYRTGVSYEQYF. Supplemented by reference TRBV28 and TRBJ2-7, the full variable domain reads DVKVTQSSRYLVKRTGEKVFLECVQDMDHENMFWYRQDPGLGLRLIYFSYDVKMKEKGDIPEGYSVSREKKERFSLILESASTNQTSMYLCASSPPPTYRTGVSYEQYFGPGTRLTVT.

This clone has a handful of counts. The rearrangement uses TRBV9 and TRBJ2-2, with unresolved D. From germline, CDR1 is SGDLS and CDR2 YYNGEE. The CDR3 has 13 amino acids. The ends were cut back, 1 base at V and 4 bases at J, with 5 bases in the middle. The CDR3 DNA reads TGTGCCAGCAGCGTATCCAGCACCGGGGAGCTGTTTTTT. Amino acid sequence: CASSVSSTGELFF.

The chain uses TRBV11-2 and TRBJ1-1; D is undetermined. Germline CDR1 reads SGHAT; CDR2 reads FQNNGV. The CDR3 has 15 amino acids. Trimming removed 0 bases at V and 0 bases at J, with 8 bases between. This chain's CDR3 is CASSLDGGLNTEAFF. Written as DNA, the CDR3 is TGTGCCAGCAGCTTAGACGGCGGTTTGAACACTGAAGCTTTCTTT.

This chain links TRBV6-5 with TRBJ2-1; D is perhaps TRBD1 (6 bases). The CDR3 contains 14 residues. The germline V gene encodes CDR1 MNHEY and CDR2 SVGAGI. Trimming removed 2 bases at V and 4 bases at J, with 9 bases between. The CDR3, as DNA: TGTGCCAGCAGTTACCGGGACACTTACAATGAGCAGTTCTTC. This encodes CASSYRDTYNEQFF.

This chain uses TRBV12-5 with TRBJ1-1, with a possible D match to TRBD1 (5 bases). The V and J ends lost 7 bases and 0 bases respectively, with 12 bases between them. Germline V CDR1 and CDR2: LGHNT, FRNRAP. The CDR3 has 14 residues. The CDR3 reads CASALTQVNTEAFF. The CDR3 nucleotides read TGTGCTAGTGCCCTGACACAGGTGAACACTGAAGCTTTCTTT.

This clone has just a few counts. The gene calls are TRBV28 and TRBJ2-7, with no clear D. Germline CDR1 MDHEN, CDR2 SYDVKM. The V gene lost 3 bases and the J gene lost 0 bases, with 6 bases spanning the gap. The CDR3 contains 13 residues. The CDR3 spells CASSFTSSYEQYF. In nucleotides, the CDR3 is TGTGCCAGCAGTTTCACCAGCTCCTACGAGCAGTACTTC.

This clone was counted between two and nine times. V usage is TRBV5-1 and J usage is TRBJ2-7; 9 bases align to TRBD1. After removal of 4 bases from V and 0 bases from J, the junction contained 11 bases not matched to a gene. The CDR3 is made up of 17 amino acids. The germline CDR1 and CDR2 sequences are SGHRS and YFSETQ. The DNA for the CDR3 is TGCGCCAGCAGCCAGGGAGACAGGGGGGGTAACTCCTACGAGCAGTACTTC. This codes for CASSQGDRGGNSYEQYF. Variable domain in full (rest from reference TRBV5-1 and TRBJ2-7): KAGVTQTPRYLIKTRGQQVTLSCSPISGHRSVSWYQQTPGQGLQFLFEYFSETQRNKGNFPGRFSGRQFSNSRSEMNVSTLELGDSALYLCASSQGDRGGNSYEQYFGPGTRLTVT.

The rearrangement joins TRBV2 to TRBJ1-6, with 7 bases that match TRBD1. CDR3 length: 17 amino acids. V shed 6 bases, J shed 0 bases, and the junction held 8 bases outside the gene matches. Germline V gene sequence: CDR1 SNHLY, CDR2 FYNNEI. CDR3 in amino acids: CASRPDRASSYNSPLHF. In DNA form, the CDR3 reads TGTGCCAGCAGACCCGACAGGGCAAGCTCCTATAATTCACCCCTCCACTTT.

This chain uses TRBV28 with TRBJ2-2; tentatively, D is TRBD1 (5 bases). Germline lookup yields CDR1 MDHEN and CDR2 SYDVKM. The ends were cut back, 4 bases at V and 0 bases at J, with 15 bases in the middle. The CDR3 totals 17 residues. The CDR3 spells CASSSPAADTNTGELFF. CDR3 nucleotides: TGTGCCAGCAGTTCACCCGCGGCGGACACGAACACCGGGGAGCTGTTTTTT.